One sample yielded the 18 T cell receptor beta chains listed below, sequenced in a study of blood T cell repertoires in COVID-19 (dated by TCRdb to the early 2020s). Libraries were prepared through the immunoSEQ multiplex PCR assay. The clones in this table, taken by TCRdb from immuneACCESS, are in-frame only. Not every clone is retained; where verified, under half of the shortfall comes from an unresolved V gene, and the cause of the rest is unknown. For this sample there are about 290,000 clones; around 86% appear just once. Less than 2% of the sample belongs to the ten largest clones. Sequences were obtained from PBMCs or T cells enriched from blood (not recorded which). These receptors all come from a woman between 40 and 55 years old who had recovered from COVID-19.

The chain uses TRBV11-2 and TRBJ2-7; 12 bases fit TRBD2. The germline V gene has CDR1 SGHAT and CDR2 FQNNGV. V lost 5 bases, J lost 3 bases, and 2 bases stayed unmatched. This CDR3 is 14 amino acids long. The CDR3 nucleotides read TGTGCCAGCAGCGCTAGCGGGGGGGGCTACGAGCAGTACTTC. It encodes CASSASGGGYEQYF. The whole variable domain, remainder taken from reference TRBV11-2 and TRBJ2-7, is EAGVAQSPRYKIIEKRQSVAFWCNPISGHATLYWYQQILGQGPKLLIQFQNNGVVDDSQLPKDRFSAERLKGVDSTLKIQPAKLEDSAVYLCASSASGGGYEQYFGPGTRLTVT.

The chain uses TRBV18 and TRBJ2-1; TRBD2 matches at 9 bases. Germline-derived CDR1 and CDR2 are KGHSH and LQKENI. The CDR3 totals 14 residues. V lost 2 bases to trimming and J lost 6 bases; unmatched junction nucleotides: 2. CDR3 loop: CASSPAGGVNEQFF. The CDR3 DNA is TGTGCCAGCTCACCAGCGGGAGGGGTCAATGAGCAGTTCTTC.

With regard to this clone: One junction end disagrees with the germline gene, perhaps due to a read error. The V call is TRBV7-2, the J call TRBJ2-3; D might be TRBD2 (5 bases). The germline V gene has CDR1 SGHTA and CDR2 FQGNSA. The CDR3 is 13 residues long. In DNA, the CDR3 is TGTGCCGGCAGCTTAGACTACACAGATACGCAGTATTTT. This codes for CAGSLDYTDTQYF.

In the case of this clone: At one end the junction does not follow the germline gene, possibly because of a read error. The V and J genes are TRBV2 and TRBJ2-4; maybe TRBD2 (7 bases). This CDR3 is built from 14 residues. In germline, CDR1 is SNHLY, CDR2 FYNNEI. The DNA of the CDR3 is TGCGCTGGCGGGGGCGGGTTAGCCAAAAACATTCAGTACTTC. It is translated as CAGGGGLAKNIQYF.

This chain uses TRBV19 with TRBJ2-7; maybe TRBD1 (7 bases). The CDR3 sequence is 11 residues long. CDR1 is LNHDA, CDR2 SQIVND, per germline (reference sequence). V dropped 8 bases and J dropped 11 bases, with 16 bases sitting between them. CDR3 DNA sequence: TGTGCCAGTTCTACAGGGGACTTTAAGTACTTC. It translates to CASSTGDFKYF.

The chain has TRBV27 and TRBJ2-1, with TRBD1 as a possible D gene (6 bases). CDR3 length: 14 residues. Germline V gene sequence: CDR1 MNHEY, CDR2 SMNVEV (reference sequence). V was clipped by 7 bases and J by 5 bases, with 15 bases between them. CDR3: CASNQGQTHNEQFF. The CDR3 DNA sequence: TGTGCCAGCAATCAAGGACAGACCCACAATGAGCAGTTCTTC.

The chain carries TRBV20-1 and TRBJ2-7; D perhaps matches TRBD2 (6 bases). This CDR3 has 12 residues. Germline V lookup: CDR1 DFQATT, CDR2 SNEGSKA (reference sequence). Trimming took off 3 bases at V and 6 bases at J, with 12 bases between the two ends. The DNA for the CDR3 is TGCAGTGCTAGTGGCGGGGCCGGCGAGCAGTACTTC. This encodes CSASGGAGEQYF.

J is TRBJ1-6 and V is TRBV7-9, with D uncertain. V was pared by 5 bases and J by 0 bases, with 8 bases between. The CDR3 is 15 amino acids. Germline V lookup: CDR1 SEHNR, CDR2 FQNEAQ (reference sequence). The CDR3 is CASSHFGSYNSPLHF. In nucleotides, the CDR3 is TGTGCCAGCAGCCACTTCGGCTCCTATAATTCACCCCTCCACTTT.

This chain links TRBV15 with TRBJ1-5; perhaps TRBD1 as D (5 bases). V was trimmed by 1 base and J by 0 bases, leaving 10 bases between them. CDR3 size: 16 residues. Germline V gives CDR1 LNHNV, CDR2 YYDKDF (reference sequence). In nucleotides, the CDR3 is TGTGCCACCAGCAGAGGGATGACAGATAGCAATCAGCCCCAGCATTTT. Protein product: CATSRGMTDSNQPQHF.

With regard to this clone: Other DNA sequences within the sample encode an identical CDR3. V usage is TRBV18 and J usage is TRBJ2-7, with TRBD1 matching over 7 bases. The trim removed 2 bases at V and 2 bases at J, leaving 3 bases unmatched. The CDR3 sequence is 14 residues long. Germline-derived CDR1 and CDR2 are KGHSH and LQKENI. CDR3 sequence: CASSPGTDPYEQYF. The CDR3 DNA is TGTGCCAGCTCACCAGGGACAGACCCCTACGAGCAGTACTTC.

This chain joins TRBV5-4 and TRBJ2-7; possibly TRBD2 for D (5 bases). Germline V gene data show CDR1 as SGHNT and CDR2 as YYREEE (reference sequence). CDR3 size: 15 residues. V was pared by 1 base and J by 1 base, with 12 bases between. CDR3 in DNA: TGTGCCAGCAGCTTGAGAGCGGAGCCATCCTACGAGCAGTACTTC. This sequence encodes CASSLRAEPSYEQYF.

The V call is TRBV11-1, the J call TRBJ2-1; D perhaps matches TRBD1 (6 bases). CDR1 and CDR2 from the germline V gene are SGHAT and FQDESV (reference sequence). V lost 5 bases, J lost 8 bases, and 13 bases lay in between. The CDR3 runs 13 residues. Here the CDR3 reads CASSLRGFDEQFF. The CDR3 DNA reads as TGTGCCAGCAGCCTTAGGGGGTTCGATGAGCAGTTCTTC.

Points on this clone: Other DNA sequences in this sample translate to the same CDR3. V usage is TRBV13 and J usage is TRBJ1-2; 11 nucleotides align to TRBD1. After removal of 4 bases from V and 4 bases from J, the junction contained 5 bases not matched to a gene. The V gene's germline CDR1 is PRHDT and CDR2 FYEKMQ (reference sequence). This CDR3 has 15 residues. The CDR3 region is CASSSSGTGGYGYTF. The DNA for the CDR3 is TGTGCCAGCAGCTCTTCCGGGACAGGGGGCTATGGCTACACCTTC.

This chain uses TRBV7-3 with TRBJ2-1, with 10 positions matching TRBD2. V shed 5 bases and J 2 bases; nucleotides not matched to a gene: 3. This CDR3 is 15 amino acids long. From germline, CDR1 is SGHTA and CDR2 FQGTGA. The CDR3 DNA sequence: TGTGCCAGCAGCAAGCTAGCGGGAGCCTACAATGAGCAGTTCTTC. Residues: CASSKLAGAYNEQFF. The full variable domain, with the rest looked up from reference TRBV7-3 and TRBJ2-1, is GAGVSQTPSNKVTEKGKYVELRCDPISGHTALYWYRQSLGQGPEFLIYFQGTGAADDSGLPNDRFFAVRPEGSVSTLKIQRTERGDSAVYLCASSKLAGAYNEQFFGPGTRLTVL.

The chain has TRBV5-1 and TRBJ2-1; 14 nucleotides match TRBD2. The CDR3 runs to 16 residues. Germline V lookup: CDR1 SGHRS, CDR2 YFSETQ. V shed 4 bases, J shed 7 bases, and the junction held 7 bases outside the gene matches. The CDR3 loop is CASSAPGLAGVNEQFF. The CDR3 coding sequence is TGCGCCAGCAGCGCCCCGGGACTAGCGGGAGTAAATGAGCAGTTCTTC.

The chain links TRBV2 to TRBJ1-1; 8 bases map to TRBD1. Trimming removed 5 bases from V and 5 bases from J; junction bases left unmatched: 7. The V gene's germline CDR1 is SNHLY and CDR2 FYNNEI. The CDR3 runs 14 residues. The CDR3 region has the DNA TGTGCCAGCAGTCCTACAGGGGGAAGGACTGAAGCTTTCTTT. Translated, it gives CASSPTGGRTEAFF.

This CDR3 reads CASRPGTGSNYGYTF. CDR3 nucleotides: TGCGCCAGCAGGCCCGGGACAGGCTCTAACTATGGCTACACCTTC. This rearrangement joins TRBV5-1 to TRBJ1-2; 8 nucleotides match TRBD1. Germline values: CDR1 SGHRS, CDR2 YFSETQ. The CDR3 is made up of 15 amino acids. V lost 5 bases to trimming and J lost 0 bases; unmatched junction nucleotides: 6.

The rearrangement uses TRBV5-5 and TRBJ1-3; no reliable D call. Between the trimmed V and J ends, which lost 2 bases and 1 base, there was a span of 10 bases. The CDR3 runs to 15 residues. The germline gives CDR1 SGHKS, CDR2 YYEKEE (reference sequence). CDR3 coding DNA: TGTGCCAGCAGCTTACGGAGGCCGTCTGGAAACACCATATATTTT. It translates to CASSLRRPSGNTIYF.